Listed below are T cell receptor beta chains from one sample, sequenced in a study of blood T cells in healthy people across ages. Each CDR3 protein is one row after TCRdb ran MiXCR on the 5' RACE reads. There are 850,000 to 950,000 distinct CDR3 sequences in the sample; under 35% occur only once, and roughly 17% lies in the top ten. Material for sequencing was blood. The source of these receptors is a woman at least 80 years old in good health. Both conserved end residues are part of each CDR3. The D gene is left open where the match is weak. A row's size may be missing; if present it is once, few, many or a size class.

TRBV20-1	.	.	TRBJ1-3	TGCAGTGCTAGGGGGGCTTCCAGCTCTGGAAACACCATATATTTT	CSARGASSSGNTIYF
TRBV11-2	few	TRBD1	TRBJ1-2	TGTGCCAGCAGCTTAGGGATAGGACAGGAATATGGCTACACCTTC	CASSLGIGQEYGYTF
TRBV20-1	many	TRBD2	TRBJ2-1	TGCAGTGCCTACTATAGCGGGGGGGGGAATGAGCAGTTCTTC	CSAYYSGGGNEQFF
TRBV6-2/TRBV6-3	many	TRBD1	TRBJ2-7	TGTGCCAGCAGTTACGGCGGGACAGGGTCCAGCGAGCAGTACTTC	CASSYGGTGSSEQYF
TRBV4-3	many	.	TRBJ2-1	TGCGCCAGCAGCCAAGGACAGACTTACAATGAGCAGTTCTTC	CASSQGQTYNEQFF
TRBV7-2	.	.	TRBJ2-1	TGTGCCAACAGCTTATTTAATGAGCAGTTCTTC	CANSLFNEQFF
TRBV4-3	.	TRBD2	TRBJ2-3	TGCGCCAGCAGCCAAGATCTTGCGGGAGGGAAAGATACGCAGTATTTT	CASSQDLAGGKDTQYF
TRBV10-3	.	.	TRBJ1-1	TGTGCCATCAGTGGAAGTAGAGACACTGAAGCTTTCTTT	CAISGSRDTEAFF
TRBV9	.	TRBD2	TRBJ2-5	TGTGCCAGCAGCGGGCTCTTGTGGCGGGAGTCGCTTGGGGGAGAGACCCAGTACTTC	CASSGLLWRESLGGETQYF
TRBV12-3/TRBV12-4	many	.	TRBJ2-5	TGTGCCACTGGACAGAACCAAGAGACCCAGTACTTC	CATGQNQETQYF
TRBV7-9	.	.	TRBJ2-1	TGTGCCAGCAGCTTGGCAGGCGGAGGGGCCGATGAGAAGTTCTTC	CASSLAGGGADEKFF
TRBV5-8	many	.	TRBJ1-2	TGTGCCAGCAGCTTGGCCAGGCGAGACTATGGCTACACCTTC	CASSLARRDYGYTF
TRBV7-2	.	.	TRBJ2-3	TGTGCCAGCAGTACCCCGATGATGGATACGCAGTATTTT	CASSTPMMDTQYF
TRBV6-6	.	.	TRBJ1-1	TGTGCCAGCAGTTACTCTCGACAGCCTTCTAACACTGAAGCTTTCTTT	CASSYSRQPSNTEAFF
TRBV6-2/TRBV6-3	many	.	TRBJ1-2	TGTGCCAGCAGTTCGGACAGTTCTAACTATGGCTACACCTTC	CASSSDSSNYGYTF
TRBV4-3	many	.	TRBJ2-5	TGCGCCAGCAGCCAAGTGGGGGGAGGGGGGACCCAGTACTTC	CASSQVGGGGTQYF
TRBV29-1	many	.	TRBJ1-2	TGCAGCGTTGCATTGGGCCGAAACTATGGCTACACCTTC	CSVALGRNYGYTF
TRBV20-1	few	TRBD1	TRBJ1-1	TGCAGTGCTCCAGGGGGCGGGAGGACTGAAGCTTTCTTT	CSAPGGGRTEAFF
TRBV27	many	TRBD1	TRBJ1-2	TGTGCCAGCAGTCTACAGGGGGCGGCCTATGGCTACACCTTC	CASSLQGAAYGYTF
TRBV9	few	.	TRBJ1-2	TGTGCCAGCGGGCGGGGACAAGGGAACTATGGCTACACCTTC	CASGRGQGNYGYTF
TRBV7-2	many	TRBD1	TRBJ2-5	TGTGCCAGCAGCTCTTACTTAATTGGGAGACAGGGCCAAGAGACCCAGTACTTC	CASSSYLIGRQGQETQYF
TRBV5-1	.	TRBD1	TRBJ2-1	TGCGCCAGCAGCCCCATAGGGACAGGGAATGAGCAGTTCTTC	CASSPIGTGNEQFF
TRBV7-2	.	.	TRBJ2-1	TGTGTCAGCGGCTTCCCCGAGGAGACCCAGTTCTTC	CVSGFPEETQFF
TRBV11-2	few	.	TRBJ2-1	TGTGCCAGCAGCAAAACACGGGAGCACCTACCGGAGACCCAGTTCTTC	CASSKTREHLPETQFF
TRBV28	.	.	TRBJ2-6	TGTGCCAGCAGTTCGGCCGGGACAACTGGGGCCAACGTCCTGACTTTC	CASSSAGTTGANVLTF
TRBV12-3/TRBV12-4	many	.	TRBJ1-1	TGTGCCAGCAGTTTAGGGGGCGCGAGTAACACTGAAGCTTTCTTT	CASSLGGASNTEAFF
TRBV11-2	.	TRBD1	TRBJ2-5	TGTGCCAGCAGCTTAACAGGGGGCGTGCGGGAGACCCAGTACTTC	CASSLTGGVRETQYF
TRBV7-8	few	.	TRBJ1-5	TGTGCCAGCAGCTTTTATGGGGGCAGGAGCAATCAGCCCCAGCATTTT	CASSFYGGRSNQPQHF
TRBV6-6	few	TRBD2	TRBJ2-1	TGTGCCAGCAGTCCTCGGGGACTAGCCCCCACCTACAATGAGCAGTTCTTC	CASSPRGLAPTYNEQFF
TRBV29-1	.	.	TRBJ1-1	TGCAGCGCTCCCATAAGACAGATTTTGAACACTGAAGCTTTCTTT	CSAPIRQILNTEAFF
TRBV20-1	many	.	TRBJ1-4	TGCAGCGGGCGACAGGACGTTTCGTGGAAACTGTTTTTT	CSGRQDVSWKLFF
TRBV7-9	many	TRBD1	TRBJ1-2	TGTGCCAGCAGCTTAGGACAGGGAGCTAACTATGGCTACACCTTC	CASSLGQGANYGYTF
TRBV6-1	few	TRBD2	TRBJ2-3	TGTGCCAGCAGTGAGGTTAGCGGGGGGCTGGATACGCAGTATTTT	CASSEVSGGLDTQYF
TRBV7-9	.	.	TRBJ1-6	TGTGCCAGCAGCTTAACAGGGCGGCCCCTCCACTTT	CASSLTGRPLHF
TRBV12-3/TRBV12-4	many	.	TRBJ1-2	TGTGCCAGCAGTTTCACGGAGGGGGGCTACACCTTC	CASSFTEGGYTF
TRBV18	.	TRBD2	TRBJ2-6	TGTGCCAGCTCACCCACTAGCGGGGGGGCCTCTGGGGCCAACGTCCCGACTTTC	CASSPTSGGASGANVPTF
TRBV29-1	many	.	TRBJ2-2	TGCAGCGTTGGATATGGGAGGGAGCTGTTTTTT	CSVGYGRELFF
TRBV3-1	many	.	TRBJ2-1	TGTGCCAGCAGCCAAGACCCGGACACTGGGTACAATGAGCAGTTCTTC	CASSQDPDTGYNEQFF
TRBV12-3/TRBV12-4	.	.	TRBJ2-3	TGTGTCAGCAGTCATCGGGTGGGCCCAGATGTGCAGTATTTT	CVSSHRVGPDVQYF